This T cell receptor beta chain was identified in a study of beta chain features in type 1 diabetes (dated by TCRdb to the late 2010s). With regard to the full study: Mean age, gender distribution, total cell number and subset yield were not different between patients and healthy donors. A total of 90 million to 140 million sorted cells were examined across all samples, and RNA yield correlated strongly with the number of cells per subset. In the study, TCRB repertoires of sorted circulating CD4+ T cell subsets from recently diagnosed type 1 diabetes patients were compared with those of matched healthy donors. Naive and central memory subsets were obtained from all 30 or so donors, but regulatory and stem cell-like memory subsets were isolated from only 8 patients and 8 healthy donors. General study outcomes and caveats: Shorter templates might have been favored by PCR, but patient and control samples were amplified and corrected together, so both groups would have been affected equally by any skew. Because small numbers of individuals were included in the HLA sub-analyses, any influence of HLA type on TCRB rearrangement was left unresolved. The naive, central memory and regulatory TCRB repertoires appeared to resemble one another more closely among patients than among healthy donors. A moderate but significant shortening of TCRB CDR3 length was observed in type 1 diabetes patients in all four CD4+ subsets. At VDJ recombination sites, type 1 diabetes patients had fewer insertions and more deleted nucleotides, which implies abnormalities in thymic rearrangement. Sequencing cDNA rather than genomic DNA could over-represent highly expressing activated cells, although activation and CD3 levels did not differ between groups.

Cut back by 0 bases and 9 bases, the V and J ends lie 13 bases apart. CDR1 and CDR2, looked up from the germline V gene, are SGHRS and YFSETQ. From the cysteine through the phenylalanine, the CDR3 covers 15 amino acids. CDR3 DNA is the only sequence kept; it has 45 bases, read in frame from the first base. Each donor gave one peripheral blood draw, averaging approximately 120 mL, which was collected into heparinised tubes. A BD FACSAria II and a panel including CD45RO, CCR7, CD25, CD127, CD95 and CD27 were used to sort naive, central memory, regulatory and stem cell-like memory CD4+ T cells. All sorted populations exceeded 98% purity. PBMCs were isolated right away by Lymphoprep density gradient centrifugation and were stained directly, without culture. So that batch effects would be minimized, each experiment stained and sorted samples in pairs, pairing one healthy donor with one patient. This clone was seen more than once but under ten times. Which antigen it targets is not known. The record has no base qualities; no much larger clone is one base away.

The entire amount of isolated RNA was reverse transcribed using the High Capacity cDNA Reverse Transcription Kit, so the sequenced TCRB transcripts were expressed ones. Naive, central memory and regulatory T cell samples underwent deep immunoSEQ sequencing, averaging roughly 3.3 million total reads per sample. Sorted cells were lysed in RLT buffer, and RNA was extracted using DNase-treated RNeasy Micro or Mini kits according to cell number. To prevent cross-contamination, every cell subset was processed on its own, while patient and healthy donor samples were processed together. TCRB sequences were amplified from cDNA with the immunoSEQ multiplex PCR, producing 87-bp fragments spanning the CDR3 region. Sequencing of the amplicons was done on the Illumina HiSeq platform. Turning to the authors' computational methods: Synthetic template baselines were used to correct PCR bias computationally, reads within Hamming distance 2 were collapsed together, and singletons that could not be merged were discarded. Reads were aligned against IMGT to assign V, D and J genes, CDR3 length and insertions or deletions at six rearrangement sites. Within each subset, clonotype counts were normalized to sorted cell number, after which true diversity and Gini coefficients were computed with the tcR R package. The overlap coefficient, calculated on TCRB nucleotide sequences, was used to quantify repertoire sharing. TCRdb holds this immuneACCESS table with in-frame rearrangements only. Some clones are missing; in checked studies, unresolved V genes explain under half, and the rest has no known cause. V and J calls and clone size follow that table, whereas D and trimming were derived from the DNA. The sample profile shows around 300,000 clones; approximately 14% of them were found once. The top ten clonotypes cover 6.7% of the sample.

The sequencing input was central memory CD4+ T cells from blood. The chain joins TRBV5-1 to TRBJ1-6, with TRBD1 tentatively as D gene (5 bases match). The TCR was taken from a man aged 30 to 45 in good health. For the CDR3, the sequence is CASSLGGQGGSPLHF. The DNA is TGCGCCAGCAGCTTGGGTGGGCAGGGCGGTTCACCCCTCCACTTT.